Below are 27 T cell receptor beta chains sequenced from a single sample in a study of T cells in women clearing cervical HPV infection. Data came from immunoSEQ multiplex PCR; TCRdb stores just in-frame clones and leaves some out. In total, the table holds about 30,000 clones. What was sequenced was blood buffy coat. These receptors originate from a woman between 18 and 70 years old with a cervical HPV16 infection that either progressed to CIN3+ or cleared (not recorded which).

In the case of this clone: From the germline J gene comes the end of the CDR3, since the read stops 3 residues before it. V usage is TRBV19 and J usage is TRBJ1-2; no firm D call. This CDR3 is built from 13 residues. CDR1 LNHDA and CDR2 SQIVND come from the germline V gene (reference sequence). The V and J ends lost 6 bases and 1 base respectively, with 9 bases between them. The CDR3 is CASRRGINYGYTF. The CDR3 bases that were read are TGTGCCAGTAGGCGGGGTATTAACTATGGC.

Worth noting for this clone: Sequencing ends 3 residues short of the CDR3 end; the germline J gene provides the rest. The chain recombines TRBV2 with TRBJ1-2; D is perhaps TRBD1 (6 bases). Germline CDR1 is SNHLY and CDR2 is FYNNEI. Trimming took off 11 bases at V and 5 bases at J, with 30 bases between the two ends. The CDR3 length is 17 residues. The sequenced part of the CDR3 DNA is TGTGCCGAGGTTAACGTAGCACAGGGACCCCTTGGATATGGC. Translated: CAEVNVAQGPLGYG. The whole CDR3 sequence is CAEVNVAQGPLGYGYTF.

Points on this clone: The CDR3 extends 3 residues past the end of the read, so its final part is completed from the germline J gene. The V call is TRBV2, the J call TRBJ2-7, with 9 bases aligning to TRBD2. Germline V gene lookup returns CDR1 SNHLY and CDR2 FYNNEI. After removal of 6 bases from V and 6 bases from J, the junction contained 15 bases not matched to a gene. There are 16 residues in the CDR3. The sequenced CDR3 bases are TGTGCCAGCAGGGCCTCTCTGGCTAGCGGGGAGGGCGAG. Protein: CASRASLASGEGE. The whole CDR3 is CASRASLASGEGEQYF.

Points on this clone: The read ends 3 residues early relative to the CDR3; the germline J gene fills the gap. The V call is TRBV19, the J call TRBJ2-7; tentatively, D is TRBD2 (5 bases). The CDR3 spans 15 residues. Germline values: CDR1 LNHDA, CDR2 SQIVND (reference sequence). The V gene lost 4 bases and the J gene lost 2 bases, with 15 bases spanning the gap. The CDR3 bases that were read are TGTGCCAGTAGTACCGCGGGCGGACCACCCTACGAG. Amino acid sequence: CASSTAGGPPYE. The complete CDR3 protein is CASSTAGGPPYEQYF.

This CDR3 reads CSVEDRSHTEAFF. Partial CDR3 DNA: TGCAGCGTTGAAGATCGGTCCCACACTGAA. This sequence joins TRBV29-1 and TRBJ1-1; no definite D call. The read terminates 3 residues before the CDR3 end, so the remaining end is supplied by the germline J gene. The CDR3 runs 13 residues. Germline V gene data show CDR1 as SQVTM and CDR2 as ANQGSEA. The V gene lost 0 bases and the J gene lost 3 bases, with 8 bases spanning the gap.

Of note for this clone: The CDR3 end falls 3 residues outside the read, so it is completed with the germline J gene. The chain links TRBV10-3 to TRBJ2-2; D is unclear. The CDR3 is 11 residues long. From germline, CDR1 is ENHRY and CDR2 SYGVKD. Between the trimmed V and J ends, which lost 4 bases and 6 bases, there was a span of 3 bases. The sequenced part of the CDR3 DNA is TGTGCCATCAGTGCGTCCGGGGAG. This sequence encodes CAISASGE. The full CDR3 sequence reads CAISASGELFF.

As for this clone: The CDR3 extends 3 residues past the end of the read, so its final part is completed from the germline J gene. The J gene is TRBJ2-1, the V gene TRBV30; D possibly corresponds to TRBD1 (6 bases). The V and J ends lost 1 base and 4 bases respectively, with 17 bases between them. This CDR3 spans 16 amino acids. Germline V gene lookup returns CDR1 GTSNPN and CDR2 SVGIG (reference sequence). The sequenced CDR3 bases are TGTGCCTGGAGTGACCGCCAGGGGCAGATTTACAATGAG. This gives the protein CAWSDRQGQIYNE. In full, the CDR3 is CAWSDRQGQIYNEQFF.

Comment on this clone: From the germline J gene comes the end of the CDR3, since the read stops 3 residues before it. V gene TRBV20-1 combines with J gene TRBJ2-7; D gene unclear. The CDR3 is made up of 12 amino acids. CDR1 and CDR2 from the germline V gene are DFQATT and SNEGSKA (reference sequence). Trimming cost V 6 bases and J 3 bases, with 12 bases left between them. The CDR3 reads CSAARIGYEQYF. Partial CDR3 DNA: TGCAGTGCAGCGCGAATAGGCTACGAG.

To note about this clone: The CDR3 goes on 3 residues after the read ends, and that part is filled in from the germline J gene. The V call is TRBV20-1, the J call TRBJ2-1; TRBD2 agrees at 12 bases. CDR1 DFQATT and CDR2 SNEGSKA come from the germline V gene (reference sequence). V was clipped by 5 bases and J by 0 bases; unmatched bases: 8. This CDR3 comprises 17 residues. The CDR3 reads CSALRLAGGSSYNEQFF. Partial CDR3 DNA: TGCAGTGCTCTCCGGCTAGCGGGAGGGAGCTCCTACAATGAG.

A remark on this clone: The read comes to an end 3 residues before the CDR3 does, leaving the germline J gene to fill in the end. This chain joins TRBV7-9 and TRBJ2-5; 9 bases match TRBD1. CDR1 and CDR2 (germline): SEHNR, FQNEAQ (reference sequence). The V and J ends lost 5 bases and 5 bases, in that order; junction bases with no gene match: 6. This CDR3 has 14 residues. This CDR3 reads CASSPIGQGETQYF. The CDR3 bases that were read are TGTGCCAGCAGCCCGATCGGACAGGGGGAGACC. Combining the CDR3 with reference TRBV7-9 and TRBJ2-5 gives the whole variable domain DTGVSQNPRHKITKRGQNVTFRCDPISEHNRLYWYRQTLGQGPEFLTYFQNEAQLEKSRLLSDRFSAERPKGSFSTLEIQRTEQGDSAMYLCASSPIGQGETQYFGPGTRLLVL.

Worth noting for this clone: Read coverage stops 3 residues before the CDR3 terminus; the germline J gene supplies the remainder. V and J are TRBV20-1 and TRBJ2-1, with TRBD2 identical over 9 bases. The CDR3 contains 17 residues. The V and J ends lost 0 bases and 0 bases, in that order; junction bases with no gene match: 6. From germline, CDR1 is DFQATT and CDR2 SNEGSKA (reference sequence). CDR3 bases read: TGCAGTGCTAGAGACCTCATAGCGGGAGCCTCCTACAATGAG. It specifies CSARDLIAGASYNE. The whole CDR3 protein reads CSARDLIAGASYNEQFF.

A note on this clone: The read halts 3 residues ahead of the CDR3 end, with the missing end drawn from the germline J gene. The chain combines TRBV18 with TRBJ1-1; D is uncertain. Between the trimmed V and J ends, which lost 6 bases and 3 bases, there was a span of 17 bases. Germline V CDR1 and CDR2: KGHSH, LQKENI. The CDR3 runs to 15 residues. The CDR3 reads CASSPGVMGDTEAFF. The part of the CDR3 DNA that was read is TGTGCCAGCTCCCCCGGGGTAATGGGCGACACTGAA.

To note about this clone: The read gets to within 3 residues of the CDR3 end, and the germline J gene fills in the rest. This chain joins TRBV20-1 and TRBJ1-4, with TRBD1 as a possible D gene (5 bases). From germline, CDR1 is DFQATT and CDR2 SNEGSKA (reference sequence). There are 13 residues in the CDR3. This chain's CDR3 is CSAKEPQGWELFF. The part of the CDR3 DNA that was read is TGCAGTGCTAAAGAACCCCAGGGATGGGAA.

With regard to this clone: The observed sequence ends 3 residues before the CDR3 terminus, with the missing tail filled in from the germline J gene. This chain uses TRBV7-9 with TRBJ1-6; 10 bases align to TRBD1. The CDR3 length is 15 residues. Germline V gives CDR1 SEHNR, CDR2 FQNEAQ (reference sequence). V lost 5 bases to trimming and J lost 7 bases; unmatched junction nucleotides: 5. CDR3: CASSQGGQGNSPLHF. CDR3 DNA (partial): TGTGCCAGCAGCCAAGGGGGACAGGGGAATTCACCC.

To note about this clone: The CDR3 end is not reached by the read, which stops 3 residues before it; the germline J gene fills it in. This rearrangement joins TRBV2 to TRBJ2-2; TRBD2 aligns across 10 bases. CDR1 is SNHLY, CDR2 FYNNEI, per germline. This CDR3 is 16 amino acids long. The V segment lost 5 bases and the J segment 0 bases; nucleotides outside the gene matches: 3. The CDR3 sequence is CASSLTSGANTGELFF. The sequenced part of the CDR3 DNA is TGTGCCAGCAGTTTAACTAGCGGGGCGAACACCGGGGAG.

CDR3 DNA, as far as it was read: TGTGCCTGGAACTCCGCTAGCGGGAGGGAGACC. Its translation: CAWNSASGRET. The full CDR3 protein is CAWNSASGRETQYF. The chain couples TRBV30 to TRBJ2-5; TRBD2 matches at 11 bases. The read terminates 3 residues ahead of where the CDR3 ends, so the germline J gene completes it. The CDR3 is 14 residues long. The V gene end was trimmed by 4 bases and the J gene end by 5 bases; junction bases not matched to a gene: 6. CDR1 is GTSNPN and CDR2 is SVGIG in the germline V gene (reference sequence).

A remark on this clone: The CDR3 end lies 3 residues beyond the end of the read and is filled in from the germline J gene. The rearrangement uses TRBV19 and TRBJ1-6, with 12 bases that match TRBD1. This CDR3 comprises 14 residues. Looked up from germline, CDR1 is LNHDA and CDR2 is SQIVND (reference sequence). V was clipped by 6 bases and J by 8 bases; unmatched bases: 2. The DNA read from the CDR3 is TGTGCCAGTAGCGGGACAGGGGGCGATTCACCC. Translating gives CASSGTGGDSP. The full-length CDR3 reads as CASSGTGGDSPLHF. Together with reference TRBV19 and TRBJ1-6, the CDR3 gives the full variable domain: DGGITQSPKYLFRKEGQNVTLSCEQNLNHDAMYWYRQDPGQGLRLIYYSQIVNDFQKGDIAEGYSVSREKKESFPLTVTSAQKNPTAFYLCASSGTGGDSPLHFGNGTRLTVT.

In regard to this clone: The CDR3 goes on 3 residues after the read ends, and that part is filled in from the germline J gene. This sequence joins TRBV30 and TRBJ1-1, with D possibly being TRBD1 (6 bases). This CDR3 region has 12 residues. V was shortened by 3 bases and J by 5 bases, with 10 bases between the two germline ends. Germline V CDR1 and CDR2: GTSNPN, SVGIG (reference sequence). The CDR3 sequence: CAWRAGDTEAFF. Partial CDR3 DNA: TGTGCCTGGAGGGCAGGGGATACTGAA.

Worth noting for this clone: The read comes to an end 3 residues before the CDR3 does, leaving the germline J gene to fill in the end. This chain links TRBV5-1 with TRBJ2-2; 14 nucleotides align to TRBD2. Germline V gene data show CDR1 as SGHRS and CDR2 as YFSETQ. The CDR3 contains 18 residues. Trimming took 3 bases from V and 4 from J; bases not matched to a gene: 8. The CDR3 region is CASSSGLAGALGTGELFF. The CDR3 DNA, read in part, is TGCGCCAGCAGCTCGGGACTAGCGGGAGCCCTGGGCACCGGGGAG.

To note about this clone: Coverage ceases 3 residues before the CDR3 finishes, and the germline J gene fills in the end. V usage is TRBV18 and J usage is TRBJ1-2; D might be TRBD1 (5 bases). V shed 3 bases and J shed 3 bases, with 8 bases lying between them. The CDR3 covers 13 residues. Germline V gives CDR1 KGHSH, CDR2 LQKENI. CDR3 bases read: TGTGCCAGCTCACCGAGCAGGGACTATGGC. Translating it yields CASSPSRDYG. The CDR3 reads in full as CASSPSRDYGYTF.

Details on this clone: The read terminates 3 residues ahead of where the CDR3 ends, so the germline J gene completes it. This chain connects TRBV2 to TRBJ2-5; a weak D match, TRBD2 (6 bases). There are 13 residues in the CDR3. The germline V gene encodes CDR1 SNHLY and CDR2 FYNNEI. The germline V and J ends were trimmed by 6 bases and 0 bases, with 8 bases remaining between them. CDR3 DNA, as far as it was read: TGTGCCAGCAGACGGGACTACCAAGAGACC. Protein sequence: CASRRDYQET. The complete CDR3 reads CASRRDYQETQYF. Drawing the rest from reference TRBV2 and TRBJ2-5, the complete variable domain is EPEVTQTPSHQVTQMGQEVILRCVPISNHLYFYWYRQILGQKVEFLVSFYNNEISEKSEIFDDQFSVERPDGSNFTLKIRSTKLEDSAMYFCASRRDYQETQYFGPGTRLLVL.

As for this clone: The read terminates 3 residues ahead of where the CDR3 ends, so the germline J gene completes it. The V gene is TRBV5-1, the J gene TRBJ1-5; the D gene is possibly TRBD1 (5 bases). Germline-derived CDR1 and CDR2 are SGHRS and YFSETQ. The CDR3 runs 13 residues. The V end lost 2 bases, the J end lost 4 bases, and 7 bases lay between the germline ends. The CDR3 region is CASSFGGNQPQHF. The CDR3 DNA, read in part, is TGCGCCAGCAGCTTTGGGGGGAATCAGCCC.

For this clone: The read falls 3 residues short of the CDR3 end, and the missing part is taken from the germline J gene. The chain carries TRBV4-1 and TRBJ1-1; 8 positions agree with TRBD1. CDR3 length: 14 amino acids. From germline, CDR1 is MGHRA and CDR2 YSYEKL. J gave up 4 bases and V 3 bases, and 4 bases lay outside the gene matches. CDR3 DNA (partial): TGCGCCAGCAGCCACCGACAGGGGCCCACTGAA. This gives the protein CASSHRQGPTE. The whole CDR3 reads CASSHRQGPTEAFF.

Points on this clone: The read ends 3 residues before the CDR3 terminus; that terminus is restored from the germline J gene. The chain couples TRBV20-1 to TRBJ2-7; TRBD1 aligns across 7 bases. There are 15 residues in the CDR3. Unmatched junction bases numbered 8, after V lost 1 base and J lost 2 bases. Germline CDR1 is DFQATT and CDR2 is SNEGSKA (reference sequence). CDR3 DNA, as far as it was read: TGCAGTGCTAGAGTCCCGACAGGGAGCGCCTACGAG. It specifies CSARVPTGSAYE. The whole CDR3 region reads CSARVPTGSAYEQYF.

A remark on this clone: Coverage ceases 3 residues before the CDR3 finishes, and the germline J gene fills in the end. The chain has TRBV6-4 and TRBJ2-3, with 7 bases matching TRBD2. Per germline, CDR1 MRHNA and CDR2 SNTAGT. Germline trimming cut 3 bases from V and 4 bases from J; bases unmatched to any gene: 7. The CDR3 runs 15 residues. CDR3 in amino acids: CASSESGLAADTQYF. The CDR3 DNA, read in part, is TGTGCCAGCAGTGAAAGCGGGCTAGCGGCAGATACG.

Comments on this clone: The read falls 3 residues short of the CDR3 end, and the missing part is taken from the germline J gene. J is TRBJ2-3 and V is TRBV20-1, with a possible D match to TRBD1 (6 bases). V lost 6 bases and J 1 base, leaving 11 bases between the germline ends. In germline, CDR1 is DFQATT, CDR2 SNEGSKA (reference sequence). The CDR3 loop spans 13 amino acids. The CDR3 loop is CSAWDTGTDTQYF. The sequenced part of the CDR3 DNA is TGCAGTGCGTGGGACACCGGCACAGATACG.

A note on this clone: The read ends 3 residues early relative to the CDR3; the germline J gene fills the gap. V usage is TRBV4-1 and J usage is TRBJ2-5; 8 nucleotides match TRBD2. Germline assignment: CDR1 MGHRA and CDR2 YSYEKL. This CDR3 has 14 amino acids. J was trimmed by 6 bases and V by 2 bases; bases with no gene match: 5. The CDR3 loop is CASSQPGGPKTQYF. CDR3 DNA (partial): TGCGCCAGCAGCCAACCGGGGGGGCCGAAGACC.